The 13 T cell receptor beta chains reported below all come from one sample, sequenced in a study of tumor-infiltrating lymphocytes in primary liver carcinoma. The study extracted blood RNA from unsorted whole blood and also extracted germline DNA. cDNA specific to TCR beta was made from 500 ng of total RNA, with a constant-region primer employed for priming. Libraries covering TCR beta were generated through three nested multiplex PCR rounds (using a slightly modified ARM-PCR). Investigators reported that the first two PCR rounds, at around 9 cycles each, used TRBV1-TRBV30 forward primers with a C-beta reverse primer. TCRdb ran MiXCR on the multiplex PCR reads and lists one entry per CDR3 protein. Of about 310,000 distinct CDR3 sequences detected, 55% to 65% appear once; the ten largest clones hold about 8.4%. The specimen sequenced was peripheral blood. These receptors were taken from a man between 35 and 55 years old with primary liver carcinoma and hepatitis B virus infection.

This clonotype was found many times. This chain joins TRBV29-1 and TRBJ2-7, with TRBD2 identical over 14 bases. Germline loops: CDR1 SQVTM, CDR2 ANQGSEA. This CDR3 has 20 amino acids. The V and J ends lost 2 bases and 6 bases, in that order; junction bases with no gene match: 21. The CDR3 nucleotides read TGCAGCGTTGAACTAGGACTAGCGGGAGGCACTTCAGTCCGGGGTGGCGAGCAGTACTTC. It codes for CSVELGLAGGTSVRGGEQYF.

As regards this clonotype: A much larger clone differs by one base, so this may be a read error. The CDR3 loop is CSATTGGHQPLHF. DNA of the CDR3: TGCAGCGCCACCACAGGGGGGCATCAGCCCCTGCATTTT. V usage is TRBV29-1 and J usage is TRBJ1-5; 8 bases agree with TRBD1. CDR1 is SQVTM and CDR2 is ANQGSEA in the germline V gene. The CDR3 totals 13 residues. Looking up the rest from reference TRBV29-1 and TRBJ1-5 gives the full variable domain: SAVISQKPSRDICQRGTSLTIQCQVDSQVTMMFWYRQQPGQSLTLIATANQGSEATYESGFVIDKFPISRPNLTFSTLTVSNMSPEDSSIYLCSATTGGHQPLHFGDGTRLSIL.

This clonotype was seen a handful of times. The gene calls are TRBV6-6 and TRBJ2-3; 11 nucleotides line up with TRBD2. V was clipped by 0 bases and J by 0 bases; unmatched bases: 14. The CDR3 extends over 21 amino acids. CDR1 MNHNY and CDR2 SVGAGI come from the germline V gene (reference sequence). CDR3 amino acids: CASSYSDTGTSGGTSTDTQYF. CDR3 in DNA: TGTGCCAGCAGTTACTCAGACACAGGGACTAGCGGAGGGACTAGCACAGATACGCAGTATTTT.

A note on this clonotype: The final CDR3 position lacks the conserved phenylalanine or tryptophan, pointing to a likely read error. The CDR3 DNA is TGTGCCACCGCGGGACAGACGAACACTGAAGCTTTCATT. Translating it yields CATAGQTNTEAFI. This chain uses TRBV10-3 with TRBJ1-1; 7 bases line up with TRBD1. Trimming at V came to 10 bases and at J to 1 base, leaving 6 bases not matched to a gene. This CDR3 is built from 13 residues. Germline V lookup: CDR1 ENHRY, CDR2 SYGVKD.

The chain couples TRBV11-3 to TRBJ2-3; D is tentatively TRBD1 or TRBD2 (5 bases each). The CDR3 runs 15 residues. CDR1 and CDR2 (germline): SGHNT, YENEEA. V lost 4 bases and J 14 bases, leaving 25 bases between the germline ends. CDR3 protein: CASSSTAGSTDTVYF. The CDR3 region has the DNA TGTGCCAGCAGCTCTACGGCAGGGAGCACAGATACGGTGTATTTT.

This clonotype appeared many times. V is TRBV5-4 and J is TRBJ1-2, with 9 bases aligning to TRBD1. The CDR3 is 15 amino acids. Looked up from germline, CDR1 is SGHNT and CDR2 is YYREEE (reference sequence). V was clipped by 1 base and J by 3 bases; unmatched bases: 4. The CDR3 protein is CASSLPRTGDYGYTF. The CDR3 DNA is TGTGCCAGCAGCTTGCCCCGGACAGGGGACTATGGCTACACCTTC.

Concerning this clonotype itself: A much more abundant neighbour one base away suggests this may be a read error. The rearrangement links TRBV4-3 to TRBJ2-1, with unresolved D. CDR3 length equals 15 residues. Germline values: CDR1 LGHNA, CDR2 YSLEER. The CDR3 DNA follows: TGCGCCAGCTGCCAAGATCCTGGGATCGCAAATGAGCAGTTCTTC. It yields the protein CASCQDPGIANEQFF.

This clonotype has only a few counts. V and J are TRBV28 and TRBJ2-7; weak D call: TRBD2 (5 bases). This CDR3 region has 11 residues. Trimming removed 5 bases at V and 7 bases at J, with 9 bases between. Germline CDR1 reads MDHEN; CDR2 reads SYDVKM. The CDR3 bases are TGTGCCAGCAGTCGGACTCAAGAGCAGTACTTC. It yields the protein CASSRTQEQYF.

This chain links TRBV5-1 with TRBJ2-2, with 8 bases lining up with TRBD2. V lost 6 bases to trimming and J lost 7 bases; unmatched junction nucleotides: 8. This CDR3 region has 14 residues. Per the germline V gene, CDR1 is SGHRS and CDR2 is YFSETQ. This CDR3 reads CASTDRAGGGELFF. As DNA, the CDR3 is TGCGCCAGCACTGACCGGGCGGGAGGCGGGGAGCTGTTTTTT.

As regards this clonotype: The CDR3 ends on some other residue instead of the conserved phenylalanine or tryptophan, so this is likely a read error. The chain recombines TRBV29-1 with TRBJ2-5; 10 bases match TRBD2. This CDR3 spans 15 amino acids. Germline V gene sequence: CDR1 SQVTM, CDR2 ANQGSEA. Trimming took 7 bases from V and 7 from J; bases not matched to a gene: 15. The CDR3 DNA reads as TGCAGCGCTTCCTTACTAGCGGGAAGGGGTGGGACCCAGTACTTG. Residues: CSASLLAGRGGTQYL.

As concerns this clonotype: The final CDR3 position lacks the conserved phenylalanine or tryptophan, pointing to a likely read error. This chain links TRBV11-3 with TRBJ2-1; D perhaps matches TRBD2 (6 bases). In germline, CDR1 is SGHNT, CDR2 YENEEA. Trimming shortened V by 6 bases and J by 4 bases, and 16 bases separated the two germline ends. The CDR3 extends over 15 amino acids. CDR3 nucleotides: TGTGCCAGCAGTCCGGGACTGGCAACTTACAATGAGCAGTTCATC. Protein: CASSPGLATYNEQFI.

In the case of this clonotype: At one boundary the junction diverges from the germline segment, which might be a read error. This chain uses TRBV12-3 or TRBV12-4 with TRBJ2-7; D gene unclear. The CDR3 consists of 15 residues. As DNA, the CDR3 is TGTGCCAGCAGTTCGGATCCTATGAGCTCCTACGAGCATTACTTC. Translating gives CASSSDPMSSYEHYF.

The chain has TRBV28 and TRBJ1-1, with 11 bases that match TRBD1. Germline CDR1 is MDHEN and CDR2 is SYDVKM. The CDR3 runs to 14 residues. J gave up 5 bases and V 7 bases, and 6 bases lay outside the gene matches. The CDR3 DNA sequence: TGTGCCAGCACCCCGGGACAGGGGGTAACTGAAGCTTTCTTT. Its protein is CASTPGQGVTEAFF.